This TCR beta chain is from a study of T cells in Graves' hyperthyroidism and ophthalmopathy. General observations from the study: Most thyroid clonotypes expanded above 0.001 appeared in blood too. Progression to ophthalmopathy was predicted a median of roughly seven months early.

Disease lasting under 3 months, a NOSPECS grade of at least 4, and a Clinical Activity Score of at least 3 were features of the ophthalmopathy patients. Using roughly 9.4 ml of fresh peripheral blood, PBMCs were prepared. This clonotype has ten or more counts. The target antigen is unknown. RNA transcripts were the template for amplifying TCR beta CDR3 regions. First-round RT-PCR of the TCR CDR3 relied on the HTBI primer set. TCRdb reprocessed the multiplex PCR reads via MiXCR and lists one record per CDR3 protein. The sample includes about 380,000 distinct CDR3 sequences, approximately 17% of them seen just once. The V and J ends lost 1 base and 6 bases respectively, with 3 bases between them. Germline V lookup: CDR1 SGHTA, CDR2 FQGNSA. The CDR3 runs to 12 residues.

This sequence was found in a man younger than 30 with Graves' ophthalmopathy. The sequencing input was blood. The rearrangement joins TRBV7-2 to TRBJ2-2; D not resolved. Here the CDR3 DNA reads TGTGCCAGCAGCTTAGATGCCGGGGAGCTGTTTTTT. It is translated as CASSLDAGELFF.